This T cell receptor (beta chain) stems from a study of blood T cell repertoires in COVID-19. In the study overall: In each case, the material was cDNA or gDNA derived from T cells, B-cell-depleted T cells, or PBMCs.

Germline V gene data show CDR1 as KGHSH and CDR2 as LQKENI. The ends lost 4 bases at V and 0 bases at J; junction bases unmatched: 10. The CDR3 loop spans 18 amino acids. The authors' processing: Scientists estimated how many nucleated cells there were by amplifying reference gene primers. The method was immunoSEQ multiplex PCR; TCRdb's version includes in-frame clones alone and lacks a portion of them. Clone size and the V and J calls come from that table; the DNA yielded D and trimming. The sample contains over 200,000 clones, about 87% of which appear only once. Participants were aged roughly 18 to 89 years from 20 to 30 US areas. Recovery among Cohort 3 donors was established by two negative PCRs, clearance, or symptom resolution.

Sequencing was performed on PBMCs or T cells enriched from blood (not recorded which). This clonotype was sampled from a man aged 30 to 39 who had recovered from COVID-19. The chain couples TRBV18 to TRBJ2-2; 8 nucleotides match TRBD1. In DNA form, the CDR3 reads TGTGCCAGCTCACAGACAGGGGTCTCGACCGCGAACACCGGGGAGCTGTTTTTT. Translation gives CASSQTGVSTANTGELFF.